This T cell receptor beta chain was sequenced during a study of shared clonotypes between healthy human individuals. On the study more broadly: The study enrolled a couple of women and a few men aged 18 to 49. Study-level results: Around 5% was the fraction of naive CD4 clonotypes found shared across four donors. What naive subsets generally showed was a larger estimated richness than memory subsets showed. Few donors restricted represented genetic and exposure-history diversity.

Measured with immunoSEQ multiplex PCR; TCRdb has only the in-frame clones, and not every one. The table lists 2 million to 2.5 million clones, more than 85% of them singletons, with about 0.41% in the top ten. V was pared by 4 bases and J by 2 bases, with 18 bases between. CDR1 is SGHTA, CDR2 FQGNSA, per germline. The CDR3 is 16 amino acids. About this clone: Its antigen is still unknown.

The V call is TRBV7-2, the J call TRBJ2-7; a weak D match, TRBD2 (6 bases). The sequenced sample was naive CD4+ T cells from PBMCs. Subset defined: CD45RA+ positively selected. This TCR derives from a man aged 18 to 35 in good health. Some clones in this sample may be carry-over from other donors' samples. This chain's CDR3 is CASSWVGGTKPYEQYF. CDR3 nucleotides: TGTGCCAGCAGCTGGGTGGGCGGGACGAAACCCTACGAGCAGTACTTC.